This is a list of T cell receptor beta chains from one sample in a study of T cell responses to AZD1222 COVID-19 vaccine. Here immunoSEQ multiplex PCR was the method, and the copy in TCRdb shows in-frame clones only, minus some. The sample contains roughly 180,000 clones, roughly 92% of which appear only once. The sequences come from peripheral blood, collected 28 days after the second AZD1222 dose. All receptors come from an adult who received the AZD1222 COVID-19 vaccine. Each CDR3 is given with its conserved first and last residue. Each record gives: J gene, V gene, CDR3 length, D gene, clone size, CDR3 DNA, CDR3 protein. The D gene is left open where the match is weak. Only part of the rows carry a size: once, few, many, or a class if the clone is expanded.

J gene: TRBJ2-1
V gene: TRBV5-4
CDR3 length: 13
D gene: TRBD1
clone size: few
CDR3 DNA: TGTGCCAGCAGCTTGAGTCACGGGACAGGGGAGTTCTTC
CDR3 protein: CASSLSHGTGEFF

J gene: TRBJ2-7
V gene: TRBV5-1
CDR3 length: 14
D gene: NA
clone size: few
CDR3 DNA: TGCGCCAGCAGCTTGGCCGGGGGCCCAGGCGAGCAGTACTTC
CDR3 protein: CASSLAGGPGEQYF

J gene: TRBJ2-1
V gene: TRBV18
CDR3 length: 17
D gene: TRBD2
clone size: NA
CDR3 DNA: TGTGCCAGCTCACCTGGTATCGGACTAGTTTCCTACAATGAGCAGTTCTTC
CDR3 protein: CASSPGIGLVSYNEQFF

J gene: TRBJ1-5
V gene: TRBV19
CDR3 length: 14
D gene: TRBD1
clone size: once
CDR3 DNA: TGTGCCAGTAGTATAAAGACAGGGGGACAGCCCCAGCATTTT
CDR3 protein: CASSIKTGGQPQHF

J gene: TRBJ2-1
V gene: TRBV11-1
CDR3 length: 16
D gene: NA
clone size: NA
CDR3 DNA: TGTGCCAGCAGCTTCGGCGGCGGAAGCTCCTACAATGAGCAGTTCTTC
CDR3 protein: CASSFGGGSSYNEQFF

J gene: TRBJ2-3
V gene: TRBV6-1
CDR3 length: 12
D gene: NA
clone size: NA
CDR3 DNA: TGTGCCAGCAGTGACCTAGCGGATACGCAGTATTTT
CDR3 protein: CASSDLADTQYF

J gene: TRBJ1-4
V gene: TRBV20-1
CDR3 length: 12
D gene: NA
clone size: NA
CDR3 DNA: TGCAGTGCTAGTCCCGTAGGGGGAAAACTGTTTTTT
CDR3 protein: CSASPVGGKLFF

J gene: TRBJ1-2
V gene: TRBV7-9
CDR3 length: 11
D gene: NA
clone size: NA
CDR3 DNA: TGTGCCAGCAGCCCGTACTATGGCTACACCTTC
CDR3 protein: CASSPYYGYTF

J gene: TRBJ1-1
V gene: TRBV9
CDR3 length: 15
D gene: NA
clone size: NA
CDR3 DNA: TGTGCCAGCAGCCCCCAATCGGGGGTGAACACTGAAGCTTTCTTT
CDR3 protein: CASSPQSGVNTEAFF

J gene: TRBJ1-2
V gene: TRBV5-6
CDR3 length: 13
D gene: NA
clone size: NA
CDR3 DNA: TGTGCCAGCAGCTTGCGGGGCAGGGATGGCTACACCTTC
CDR3 protein: CASSLRGRDGYTF

J gene: TRBJ2-7
V gene: TRBV7-9
CDR3 length: 13
D gene: TRBD1
clone size: NA
CDR3 DNA: TGTGCCAGCAGGGGGACAGACTTCTACGAGCAGTACTTC
CDR3 protein: CASRGTDFYEQYF

J gene: TRBJ1-4
V gene: TRBV29-1
CDR3 length: 13
D gene: NA
clone size: NA
CDR3 DNA: TGCAGCGTCGGGGGCCGGGCTAATGAAAAACTGTTTTTT
CDR3 protein: CSVGGRANEKLFF

J gene: TRBJ1-6
V gene: TRBV4-3
CDR3 length: 14
D gene: NA
clone size: NA
CDR3 DNA: TGCGCCAGCAGCCAAGATCGGATGGGTTCACCCCTCCACTTT
CDR3 protein: CASSQDRMGSPLHF

J gene: TRBJ1-1
V gene: TRBV30
CDR3 length: 12
D gene: TRBD1
clone size: NA
CDR3 DNA: TGTGCCTGCCAACTCCGACAGGGGAAAGCTTTCTTT
CDR3 protein: CACQLRQGKAFF

J gene: TRBJ1-1
V gene: TRBV7-2
CDR3 length: 12
D gene: NA
clone size: once
CDR3 DNA: TGTGCCAGCAGCGCGATGGACACTGAAGCTTTCTTT
CDR3 protein: CASSAMDTEAFF

J gene: TRBJ1-1
V gene: TRBV19
CDR3 length: 13
D gene: TRBD1
clone size: NA
CDR3 DNA: TGTGCCAGTAGTATGGGTTTCCAGGGGGCGGCTTTCTTT
CDR3 protein: CASSMGFQGAAFF

J gene: TRBJ1-6
V gene: TRBV18
CDR3 length: 15
D gene: TRBD1
clone size: NA
CDR3 DNA: TGTGCCAGCTCACGACTGGGGACAGGAGGTTCACCCCTCCACTTT
CDR3 protein: CASSRLGTGGSPLHF

J gene: TRBJ1-1
V gene: TRBV5-6
CDR3 length: 14
D gene: NA
clone size: NA
CDR3 DNA: TGTGCCAGCAGCTACGGGACACTGAACACTGAAGCTTTCTTT
CDR3 protein: CASSYGTLNTEAFF

J gene: TRBJ1-2
V gene: TRBV19
CDR3 length: 13
D gene: NA
clone size: NA
CDR3 DNA: TGTGCCAGTAGTATGGCAGCCCACTATGGCTACACCTTC
CDR3 protein: CASSMAAHYGYTF

J gene: TRBJ2-7
V gene: TRBV10-2
CDR3 length: 12
D gene: NA
clone size: NA
CDR3 DNA: TGCGCCAGCAGTGATCTCCCCTACGAGCAGTACTTC
CDR3 protein: CASSDLPYEQYF

J gene: TRBJ1-1
V gene: TRBV14
CDR3 length: 22
D gene: TRBD1
clone size: NA
CDR3 DNA: TGTGCCAGCAGCCAAGAAAGGACATGGGCCACACGCAGGGGGGGTCGGGGCACTGAAGCTTTCTTT
CDR3 protein: CASSQERTWATRRGGRGTEAFF

J gene: TRBJ1-6
V gene: TRBV19
CDR3 length: 14
D gene: TRBD1
clone size: NA
CDR3 DNA: TGTGCCAGTAGACCGGGAGGGGGCGGTTCACCCCTCCACTTT
CDR3 protein: CASRPGGGGSPLHF

J gene: TRBJ2-2
V gene: TRBV18
CDR3 length: 14
D gene: NA
clone size: few
CDR3 DNA: TGTGCCAGCTCACCGGGTCTTAACACCGGGGAGCTGTTTTTT
CDR3 protein: CASSPGLNTGELFF

J gene: TRBJ1-6
V gene: TRBV6-2/TRBV6-3
CDR3 length: 17
D gene: NA
clone size: NA
CDR3 DNA: TGTGCCAGCAGTTACTCGCGCCAGGTAAAAGACAATTCACCCCTCCACTTT
CDR3 protein: CASSYSRQVKDNSPLHF

J gene: TRBJ1-1
V gene: TRBV5-6
CDR3 length: 14
D gene: TRBD1
clone size: NA
CDR3 DNA: TGTGCCAGCAGCTTCAGGGGGAGCGACACTGAAGCTTTCTTT
CDR3 protein: CASSFRGSDTEAFF

J gene: TRBJ1-1
V gene: TRBV2
CDR3 length: 14
D gene: NA
clone size: NA
CDR3 DNA: TGTGCCAGCAGTCAACAGGGATCTAACACTGAAGCTTTCTTT
CDR3 protein: CASSQQGSNTEAFF

J gene: TRBJ2-2
V gene: TRBV7-2
CDR3 length: 14
D gene: NA
clone size: NA
CDR3 DNA: TGTGCCAGCAGCTTAGCTTCGGTCACCGGGGAGCTGTTTTTT
CDR3 protein: CASSLASVTGELFF

J gene: TRBJ2-7
V gene: TRBV18
CDR3 length: 12
D gene: TRBD2
clone size: NA
CDR3 DNA: TGTGCCAGCTCACCGGGGGGGGGCGAGCAGTACTTC
CDR3 protein: CASSPGGGEQYF

J gene: TRBJ1-1
V gene: TRBV18
CDR3 length: 15
D gene: TRBD1
clone size: NA
CDR3 DNA: TGTGCCAGCTCAACCGACAGGGGAACTCTCACTGAAGCTTTCTTT
CDR3 protein: CASSTDRGTLTEAFF

J gene: TRBJ1-2
V gene: TRBV5-4
CDR3 length: 16
D gene: TRBD1
clone size: NA
CDR3 DNA: TGTGCCAGCAGCCCCCTGAGAGGGACAGCCAACTATGGCTACACCTTC
CDR3 protein: CASSPLRGTANYGYTF

J gene: TRBJ1-1
V gene: TRBV18
CDR3 length: 15
D gene: NA
clone size: NA
CDR3 DNA: TGTGCCAGCTCACCAAGTTCTCCGGGGGGCACTGAAGCTTTCTTT
CDR3 protein: CASSPSSPGGTEAFF

J gene: TRBJ1-2
V gene: TRBV3-1/TRBV3-2
CDR3 length: 12
D gene: NA
clone size: NA
CDR3 DNA: TGTGCCAGCAGCCCCCGGGCGGGAGGCTACACCTTC
CDR3 protein: CASSPRAGGYTF